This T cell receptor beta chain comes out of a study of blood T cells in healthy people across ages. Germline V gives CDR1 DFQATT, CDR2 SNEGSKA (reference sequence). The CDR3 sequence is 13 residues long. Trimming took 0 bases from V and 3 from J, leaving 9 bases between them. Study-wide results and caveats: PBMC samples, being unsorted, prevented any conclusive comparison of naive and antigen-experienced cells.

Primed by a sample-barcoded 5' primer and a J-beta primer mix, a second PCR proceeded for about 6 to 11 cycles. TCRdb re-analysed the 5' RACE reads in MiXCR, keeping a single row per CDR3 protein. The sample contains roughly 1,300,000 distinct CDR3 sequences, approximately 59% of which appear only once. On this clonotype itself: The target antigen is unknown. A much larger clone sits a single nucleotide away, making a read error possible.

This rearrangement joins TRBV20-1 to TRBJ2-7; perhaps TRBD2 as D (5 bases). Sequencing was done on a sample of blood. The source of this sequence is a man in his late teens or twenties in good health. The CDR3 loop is CSARDQRNYEQYF. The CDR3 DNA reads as TGCAGTGCTAGAGATCAGCGGAACTACGAGCAGTACTTC.